This T cell receptor (beta chain) was retrieved from a study of blood T cell repertoires in COVID-19. Looking at the study overall: The United States, Italy and Spain were the sources of the acute and convalescent COVID-19 samples.

Original methodology: Quantification of nucleated cells was approximated via reference gene primer amplification. This table comes from immunoSEQ multiplex PCR, and its TCRdb copy is limited to in-frame clones, with some not included. That table gives V, J and clone size, and the DNA gave D and trimming. Altogether 150,000 or so clones are present, 65% to 85% being singletons, with the ten largest covering approximately 10%. Germline V gene lookup returns CDR1 SGHRS and CDR2 YFSETQ. Unmatched junction bases numbered 3, after V lost 0 bases and J lost 1 base. This CDR3 contains 18 residues. Input material: peripheral blood. The chain is built from TRBV5-1 and TRBJ2-2, with 13 bases fitting TRBD2. The TCR was taken from a man aged 60-69 years with active or convalescent COVID-19. The CDR3 DNA reads TGCGCCAGCAGCTTGGGACTAGCGGGGGGTGAGAACACCGGGGAGCTGTTTTTT. This sequence encodes CASSLGLAGGENTGELFF.